The TCR beta chain described here comes from a study of early T cells in non-severe SARS-CoV-2 infection. Across the study: Sequencing of bulk RNA from unsorted whole blood was done, without chain pairing.

TCRdb independently ran MiXCR on the 5' RACE reads; one entry per CDR3 protein. The repertoire holds under 20,000 distinct CDR3 sequences, with over 5% as singletons. Trimming took 3 bases from V and 7 from J, leaving 14 bases between them. The CDR3 totals 14 residues. Germline V lookup: CDR1 SGDLS, CDR2 YYNGEE. The chain carries TRBV9 and TRBJ2-4, with TRBD2 as a possible D gene (5 bases). This TCR was recovered from an adult who was a healthcare worker with PCR-confirmed SARS-CoV-2 infection or an uninfected control (not recorded which). Sequenced input: whole blood. CDR3 protein: CASSEDRGVNIQYF. The DNA of the CDR3 is TGTGCCAGCAGCGAGGATCGGGGAGTGAACATTCAGTACTTC.